The source of this TCR beta chain is a study of response to subunit inactivated influenza vaccine. The germline CDR1 and CDR2 sequences are LGHNA and YSLEER. The CDR3 loop spans 15 amino acids. Trimming stripped 0 bases from V and 1 base from J, with 7 bases between. As to this clonotype: What it binds is not known.

Findings of the study overall: The authors put forward the suggestion that each seasonal influenza vaccination may bring in only a limited number of new T cells.

TCRdb redid the calling of the RT-PCR reads with MiXCR, one entry per CDR3 protein. The sample holds some 500,000 distinct CDR3 sequences, about 25% seen once. This receptor was obtained from a man over 45 who received an inactivated influenza vaccine. The specimen comprised CD4+ T cells sorted from PBMCs, sampled less than 6 days after vaccination. The chain links TRBV4-3 to TRBJ1-5; D might be TRBD1 (5 bases). CDR3 in amino acids: CASSQDAGSNQPQHF. CDR3 in DNA: TGCGCCAGCAGCCAAGACGCAGGGAGCAATCAGCCCCAGCATTTT.